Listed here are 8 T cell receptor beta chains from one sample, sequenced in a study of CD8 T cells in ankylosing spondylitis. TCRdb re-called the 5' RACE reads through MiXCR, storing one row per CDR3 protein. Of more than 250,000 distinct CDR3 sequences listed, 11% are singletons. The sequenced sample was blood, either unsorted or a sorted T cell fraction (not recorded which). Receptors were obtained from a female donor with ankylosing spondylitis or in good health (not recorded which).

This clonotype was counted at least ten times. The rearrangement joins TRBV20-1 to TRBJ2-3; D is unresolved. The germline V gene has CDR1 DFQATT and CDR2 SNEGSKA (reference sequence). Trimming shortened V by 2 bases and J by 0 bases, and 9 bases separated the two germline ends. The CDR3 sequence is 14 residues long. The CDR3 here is CSARFSGSTDTQYF. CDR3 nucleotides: TGCAGTGCTAGATTCTCAGGAAGCACAGATACGCAGTATTTT.

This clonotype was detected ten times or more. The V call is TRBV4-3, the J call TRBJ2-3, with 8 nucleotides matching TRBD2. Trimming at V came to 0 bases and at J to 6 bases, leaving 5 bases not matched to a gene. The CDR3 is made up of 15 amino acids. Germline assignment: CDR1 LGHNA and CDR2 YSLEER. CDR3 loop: CASSQEGREVDTQYF. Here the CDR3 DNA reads TGCGCCAGCAGCCAAGAGGGGCGGGAGGTGGATACGCAGTATTTT.

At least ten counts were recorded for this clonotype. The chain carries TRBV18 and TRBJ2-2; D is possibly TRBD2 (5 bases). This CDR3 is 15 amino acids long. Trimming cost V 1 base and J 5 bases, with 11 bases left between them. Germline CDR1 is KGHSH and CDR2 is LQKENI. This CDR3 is CASSPLGGETGELFF. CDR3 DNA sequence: TGTGCCAGCTCACCACTCGGAGGAGAAACCGGGGAGCTGTTTTTT.

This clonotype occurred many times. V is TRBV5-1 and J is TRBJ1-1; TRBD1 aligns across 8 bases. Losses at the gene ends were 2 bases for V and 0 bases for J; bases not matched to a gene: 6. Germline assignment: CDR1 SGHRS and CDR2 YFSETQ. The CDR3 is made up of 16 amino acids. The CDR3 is CASSFAQGQVNTEAFF. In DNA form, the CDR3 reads TGCGCCAGCAGCTTTGCGCAGGGACAGGTGAACACTGAAGCTTTCTTT.

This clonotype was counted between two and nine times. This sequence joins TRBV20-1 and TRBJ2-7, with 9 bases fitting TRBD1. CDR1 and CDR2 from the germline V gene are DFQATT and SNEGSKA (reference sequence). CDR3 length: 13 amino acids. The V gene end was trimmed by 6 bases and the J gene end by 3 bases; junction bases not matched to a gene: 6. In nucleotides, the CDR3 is TGCAGTGCCCACGGGGACAGGGACTACGAGCAGTACTTC. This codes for CSAHGDRDYEQYF.

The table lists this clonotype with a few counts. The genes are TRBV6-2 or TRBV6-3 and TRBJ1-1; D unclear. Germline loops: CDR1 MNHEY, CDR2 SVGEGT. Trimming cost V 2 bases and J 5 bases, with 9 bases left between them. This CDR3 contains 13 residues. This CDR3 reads CASSYRVATEAFF. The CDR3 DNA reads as TGTGCCAGCAGTTACAGGGTCGCGACTGAAGCTTTCTTT.

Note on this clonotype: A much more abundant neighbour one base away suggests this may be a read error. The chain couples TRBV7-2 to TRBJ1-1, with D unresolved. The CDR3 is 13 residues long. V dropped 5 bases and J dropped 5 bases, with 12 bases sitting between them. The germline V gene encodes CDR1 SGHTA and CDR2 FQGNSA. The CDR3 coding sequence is TGTGCCAGCAGCCAACTGAGTGGAACTGAAGCTTTCTTT. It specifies CASSQLSGTEAFF.

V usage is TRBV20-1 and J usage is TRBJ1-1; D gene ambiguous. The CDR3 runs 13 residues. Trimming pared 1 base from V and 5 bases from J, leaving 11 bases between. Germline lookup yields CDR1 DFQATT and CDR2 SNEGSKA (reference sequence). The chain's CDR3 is CSARVRTKTEAFF. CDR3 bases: TGCAGTGCTAGAGTTCGTACGAAGACTGAAGCTTTCTTT.